This entry describes one T cell receptor (beta chain). Antigen: not known. Researchers ran the PCR with 60 Vbeta and 13 Jbeta primers. Some clones are missing from TCRdb's copy, which holds only in-frame ones; the method was immunoSEQ multiplex PCR. This table has more than 50,000 clones, around 68% appearing once. This record belongs to a study of cytomegalovirus exposure and HLA in healthy donors. The overall study: Findings of an earlier analysis included some 110 million unique TCR beta sequences from roughly 180 million T cells. Study-wide points: Later analysis demonstrated an association between a missense DCLRE1C variant and TCR beta V- and J-gene trimming. A likely sequencing artifact accounted for one observed cluster of highly shared sequence variants. Among the most significant clusters, several appeared linked to common viral pathogens in a later analysis.

This CDR3 spans 15 amino acids. Per the germline V gene, CDR1 is MGHRA and CDR2 is YSYEKL. V lost 2 bases, J lost 5 bases, and 13 bases lay in between. The J gene is TRBJ1-5, the V gene TRBV4-1, with D maybe TRBD1 (5 bases). The sequence was collected from a man aged 50 or older in good health and CMV-seropositive. The material sequenced was PBMCs. Here the CDR3 reads CASSQFTGTDQPQHF. CDR3 sequence (DNA): TGCGCCAGCAGCCAATTCACAGGAACCGATCAGCCCCAGCATTTT.